This is a list of T cell receptor beta chains from one sample in a study of T-cell reconstitution after alpha-beta-depleted transplantation in children. TCRdb reanalysed the PCR reads using MiXCR and keeps one entry per CDR3 protein. This table has some 440,000 distinct CDR3 sequences, around 15% appearing once. The source material was PBMCs, mostly from graft donor cells, sampled 360 days after TCRalphabeta/CD19-depleted stem cell transplant. These receptors all come from a boy younger than two who had a stem cell transplant for Wiskott-Aldrich syndrome, so the T cells may come from the graft donor. CDR3s include the opening cysteine and the closing phenylalanine or tryptophan. D genes are given only for firm matches. Only part of the rows carry a size: once, few, many, or a class if the clone is expanded.

>NA|few|TRBJ2-1|TRBV30
TGTGCCTGGACTAATTTGGTTATCTACAATGAGCAGTTCTTC
CAWTNLVIYNEQFF
>NA|NA|TRBJ2-7|TRBV5-1
TGCGCCAGCAGCCTACCCCCTTCCTACGAGCAGTACTTC
CASSLPPSYEQYF
>TRBD2|NA|TRBJ2-6|TRBV12-3/TRBV12-4
TGTGCCAGCAGTTTGCTAGGAGGAACTAGCGTGTTGGCTGGGGCCAACGTCCTGACTTTC
CASSLLGGTSVLAGANVLTF
>TRBD2|NA|TRBJ2-1|TRBV5-1
TGCGCCAGCAGCTTGCAGGGATCTAGCGGGGGGGCGTACAATGAGCAGTTCTTC
CASSLQGSSGGAYNEQFF
>NA|many|TRBJ2-1|TRBV15
TGTGCCACCAGCAGAGATCGGAGCACGGGAGAATATCACAATGAGCAGTTCTTC
CATSRDRSTGEYHNEQFF
>TRBD1|many|TRBJ2-3|TRBV29-1
TGCAGCCACACAGGACAGGGTACAGATACGCAGTATTTT
CSHTGQGTDTQYF
>NA|few|TRBJ2-2|TRBV12-3/TRBV12-4
TGTGCCAGCAGTCCTATAGGAGGGAAGAACACCGGGGAGCTGTTTTTT
CASSPIGGKNTGELFF
>NA|NA|TRBJ2-3|TRBV10-3
TGTGCCACCGAAACCGGACCTACCACAGATACGCAGTATTTT
CATETGPTTDTQYF
>TRBD1|few|TRBJ2-2|TRBV28
TGTGCCAGCAGGTTGACAGGGGTGTTCACCGGGGAGCTGTTTTTT
CASRLTGVFTGELFF
>TRBD2|few|TRBJ2-3|TRBV11-2
TGTGCCAGCAGCTTGTGGTGGGGGGCTAGCGGGAGTGGAGCAGATACGCAGTATTTT
CASSLWWGASGSGADTQYF